What follows is one T cell receptor beta chain and its context. Antigen: not known. V lost 0 bases, J lost 3 bases, and 16 bases lay in between. Germline V gene lookup returns CDR1 SGHKS and CDR2 YYEKEE (reference sequence). The CDR3 length is 16 residues. In TCRdb, the 5' RACE reads were re-called with MiXCR into one record per CDR3 protein. Of more than 300,000 distinct CDR3 sequences in the sample, approximately 8% were seen once. The data are from a study of CD8 T cells in ankylosing spondylitis. Overall study findings and caveats: One TCR beta motif, made up of under ten highly homologous variants, appeared characteristic of ankylosing spondylitis blood. Matched ankylosing spondylitis synovial fluid reportedly showed significant enrichment of disease-linked clones.

This clonotype originated in a male donor with ankylosing spondylitis. The source material was blood, either unsorted or a sorted T cell fraction (not recorded which). V gene TRBV5-5 combines with J gene TRBJ2-7; D tentatively reads TRBD1 or TRBD2 (6 bases each). The chain's CDR3 is CASSLGGRDILYEQYF. In nucleotides, the CDR3 is TGTGCCAGCAGCTTGGGGGGGCGGGACATACTCTACGAGCAGTACTTC. The full variable domain, in which reference TRBV5-5 and TRBJ2-7 provide the parts outside the CDR3, is DAGVTQSPTHLIKTRGQQVTLRCSPISGHKSVSWYQQVLGQGPQFIFQYYEKEERGRGNFPDRFSARQFPNYSSELNVNALLLGDSALYLCASSLGGRDILYEQYFGPGTRLTVT.